The 21 T cell receptor beta chains below come from one sample, sequenced in a study of blood T cell repertoires in COVID-19. Libraries were prepared by immunoSEQ multiplex PCR; TCRdb keeps only in-frame clonotypes and omits some of them. The repertoire holds about 400,000 clones, with around 87% as singletons. Sequencing input: peripheral blood. The receptors originated from a human donor in a cohort sampled during active COVID-19.

This clone occurred a few times. V and J are TRBV6-5 and TRBJ1-5; 9 bases agree with TRBD1. Germline V CDR1 and CDR2: MNHEY, SVGAGI. The CDR3 covers 16 residues. Trimming took 6 bases from V and 3 from J; bases not matched to a gene: 9. CDR3 loop: CASSYRWDRVNQPQHF. The CDR3 DNA reads as TGTGCCAGCAGCTACAGATGGGACAGGGTCAATCAGCCCCAGCATTTT.

The V gene is TRBV11-2, the J gene TRBJ2-7; 8 bases align to TRBD1. V lost 5 bases and J lost 3; bases outside the gene matches: 9. Germline lookup yields CDR1 SGHAT and CDR2 FQNNGV. The length of the CDR3 is 15 residues. Here the CDR3 reads CASSRYRGSHYEQYF. The CDR3 coding sequence is TGTGCCAGCAGCCGCTACAGGGGGTCCCACTACGAGCAGTACTTC.

The chain joins TRBV19 to TRBJ1-5; 10 nucleotides align to TRBD1. The CDR3 totals 15 residues. Germline V gives CDR1 LNHDA, CDR2 SQIVND (reference sequence). Trimming took 6 bases from V and 1 from J; bases not matched to a gene: 3. This chain's CDR3 is CASSQGQGSNQPQHF. CDR3 DNA: TGTGCCAGTAGCCAGGGACAGGGGAGCAATCAGCCCCAGCATTTT.

The CDR3 loop is CASSLVGEGSSYEQYF. In nucleotides, the CDR3 is TGTGCCAGCAGTTTAGTGGGGGAGGGAAGCTCCTACGAGCAGTACTTC. V usage is TRBV28 and J usage is TRBJ2-7, with 7 bases identical to TRBD2. The V and J ends lost 2 bases and 0 bases, in that order; junction bases with no gene match: 7. CDR3 length: 16 residues. Germline CDR1 and CDR2: MDHEN and SYDVKM.

Notes on this clone: Because the CDR3's place on the DNA is in doubt, the DNA is left out and the CDR3 is given as listed by TCRdb. This CDR3 is CASTSGGAYNEQFF. The chain carries TRBV19 and TRBJ2-1; whether TRBD2, the table's D call, matches the DNA was not checked. Germline values: CDR1 LNHDA, CDR2 SQIVND (reference sequence). The length of the CDR3 is 14 amino acids, counting both ends.

The V gene is TRBV28, the J gene TRBJ1-1; a weak D match, TRBD1 (5 bases). CDR3 size: 14 residues. The V and J ends lost 6 bases and 1 base respectively, with 12 bases between them. Germline loops: CDR1 MDHEN, CDR2 SYDVKM. Here the CDR3 DNA reads TGTGCCAGCAGACCTCCGGGGGGGAACACTGAAGCTTTCTTT. It encodes CASRPPGGNTEAFF.

The CDR3 sequence is CASSLLPDQDYGYTF. The CDR3 DNA follows: TGCGCCAGCAGCCTCCTACCAGACCAGGACTATGGCTACACCTTC. The chain uses TRBV5-1 and TRBJ1-2; D not resolved. The CDR3 length is 15 residues. The V end was cut by 4 bases, the J end by 3 bases, with 16 bases between. CDR1 and CDR2 from the germline V gene are SGHRS and YFSETQ.

V usage is TRBV18 and J usage is TRBJ2-7; perhaps TRBD2 as D (6 bases). CDR3 length equals 14 residues. V was cut by 1 base and J by 7 bases, with 14 bases left in between. Germline V gene data show CDR1 as KGHSH and CDR2 as LQKENI. CDR3 in DNA: TGTGCCAGCTCACCACAATCCTCTGGGGGGGAGCAGTACTTC. Its translation is CASSPQSSGGEQYF.

This clone has more than one count but fewer than ten. V is TRBV7-3 and J is TRBJ2-7, with 7 positions matching TRBD2. After removal of 3 bases from V and 2 bases from J, the junction contained 4 bases not matched to a gene. Germline lookup yields CDR1 SGHTA and CDR2 FQGTGA. This CDR3 has 14 residues. CDR3 DNA sequence: TGTGCCAGCAGCTTCGGCGGGGGAGCCTACGAGCAGTACTTC. This sequence encodes CASSFGGGAYEQYF.

The rearrangement joins TRBV27 to TRBJ2-1, with 8 bases lining up with TRBD1. This CDR3 region has 17 residues. Germline CDR1 reads MNHEY; CDR2 reads SMNVEV (reference sequence). V lost 8 bases to trimming and J lost 0 bases; unmatched junction nucleotides: 12. DNA of the CDR3: TGTGCCAGCGTTGGACAGGGATCCTCTAGCTCCTACAATGAGCAGTTCTTC. Its translation is CASVGQGSSSSYNEQFF.

The chain has TRBV4-1 and TRBJ2-3, with 8 bases matching TRBD2. Looked up from germline, CDR1 is MGHRA and CDR2 is YSYEKL. V lost 1 base and J lost 3; bases outside the gene matches: 3. CDR3 length: 15 residues. CDR3 loop: CASSQVGTRTDTQYF. The CDR3 coding sequence is TGCGCCAGCAGCCAAGTTGGGACTAGGACAGATACGCAGTATTTT.

This clone showed up just a few times. At one end the junction does not follow the germline gene, possibly because of a read error. The chain joins TRBV6-5 to TRBJ1-4; 7 nucleotides agree with TRBD1. Germline CDR1 and CDR2: MNHEY and SVGAGI. The CDR3 sequence is 14 residues long. The CDR3 loop is CASSSTGADEKLFF. For the CDR3, the DNA is TGTGCCAGTAGTTCCACAGGGGCGGATGAAAAACTGTTTTTT.

The chain couples TRBV5-6 to TRBJ1-2; possibly TRBD1 for D (6 bases). The germline V gene has CDR1 SGHDT and CDR2 YYEEEE. The CDR3 is 14 residues long. V lost 0 bases to trimming and J lost 2 bases, with 8 bases between them. The CDR3 region has the DNA TGTGCCAGCAGCTTGGGGGACACGAACTATGGCTACACCTTC. Its translation is CASSLGDTNYGYTF.

The V gene is TRBV28, the J gene TRBJ1-6, with 10 bases identical to TRBD1. Germline values: CDR1 MDHEN, CDR2 SYDVKM. V trimming: 4 bases; J trimming: 5 bases; junction bases outside the gene matches: 5. The CDR3 sequence is 16 residues long. The CDR3: CASSSLDRGNNSPLHF. For the CDR3, the DNA is TGTGCCAGCAGTTCCCTGGACAGGGGGAATAATTCACCCCTCCACTTT.

The V and J genes are TRBV7-2 and TRBJ2-7; weak D call: TRBD2 (6 bases). Germline CDR1 reads SGHTA; CDR2 reads FQGNSA. CDR3 length equals 14 residues. The V end lost 5 bases, the J end lost 9 bases, and 20 bases lay between the germline ends. Here the CDR3 reads CASSIRDSGIGQYF. CDR3 DNA sequence: TGTGCCAGCAGCATCCGGGACTCAGGGATCGGGCAGTACTTC.

This clone was seen a single time. This rearrangement joins TRBV9 to TRBJ2-5; 9 bases map to TRBD2. CDR1 and CDR2 from the germline V gene are SGDLS and YYNGEE. The CDR3 consists of 16 residues. With V trimmed by 0 bases and J by 5 bases, 8 bases remained unmatched. The CDR3 nucleotides read TGTGCCAGCAGCGTAGCTGGAGGGACTAGCTGGGAGACCCAGTACTTC. Translation: CASSVAGGTSWETQYF.

The chain has TRBV5-1 and TRBJ2-7; possible D gene TRBD1, 6 bases. This CDR3 is built from 15 residues. Trimming took off 0 bases at V and 4 bases at J, with 14 bases between the two ends. Germline V gene data show CDR1 as SGHRS and CDR2 as YFSETQ. The CDR3 DNA sequence: TGCGCCAGCAGCTTGGGTTCAGGGGAAAGATACGAGCAGTACTTC. Translation gives CASSLGSGERYEQYF. Looking up the rest from reference TRBV5-1 and TRBJ2-7 gives the full variable domain: KAGVTQTPRYLIKTRGQQVTLSCSPISGHRSVSWYQQTPGQGLQFLFEYFSETQRNKGNFPGRFSGRQFSNSRSEMNVSTLELGDSALYLCASSLGSGERYEQYFGPGTRLTVT.

Regarding this clone: This same CDR3 is encoded by further DNA sequences in the sample. The chain uses TRBV5-1 and TRBJ1-1, with 7 bases fitting TRBD1. CDR1 and CDR2 (germline): SGHRS, YFSETQ. CDR3 length equals 14 residues. With V trimmed by 2 bases and J by 4 bases, 5 bases remained unmatched. The DNA for the CDR3 is TGCGCCAGCAGCTTTAGGCAGGGGGGCACTGAAGCTTTCTTT. This encodes CASSFRQGGTEAFF.

This rearrangement joins TRBV30 to TRBJ1-2; 8 bases line up with TRBD1. The ends lost 3 bases at V and 6 bases at J; junction bases unmatched: 6. The CDR3 totals 13 residues. The germline V gene has CDR1 GTSNPN and CDR2 SVGIG (reference sequence). The CDR3 nucleotides are TGTGCCTGGAGCATTATGACAGGGGATGGCTACACCTTC. Translating it yields CAWSIMTGDGYTF.

The chain uses TRBV3-1 (or the pseudogene TRBV3-2) and TRBJ1-5; no reliable D call. Germline CDR1 LGHDT, CDR2 YNNKEL (reference sequence). The CDR3 has 14 amino acids. V lost 1 base, J lost 0 bases, and 4 bases lay in between. This chain's CDR3 is CASSQVSSNQPQHF. The CDR3 DNA reads as TGTGCCAGCAGCCAAGTTAGTAGCAATCAGCCCCAGCATTTT.

The DNA for the CDR3 is TGTGCCAGCAGCGATCCCAAGCGGGGCGAAAACATTCAGTACTTC. Translating it yields CASSDPKRGENIQYF. The V and J genes are TRBV9 and TRBJ2-4, with 7 bases that match TRBD2. J gave up 5 bases and V 3 bases, and 8 bases lay outside the gene matches. Germline values: CDR1 SGDLS, CDR2 YYNGEE. The CDR3 extends over 15 amino acids. The full variable domain, rest sourced from reference TRBV9 and TRBJ2-4, is DSGVTQTPKHLITATGQRVTLRCSPRSGDLSVYWYQQSLDQGLQFLIQYYNGEERAKGNILERFSAQQFPDLHSELNLSSLELGDSALYFCASSDPKRGENIQYFGAGTRLSVL.